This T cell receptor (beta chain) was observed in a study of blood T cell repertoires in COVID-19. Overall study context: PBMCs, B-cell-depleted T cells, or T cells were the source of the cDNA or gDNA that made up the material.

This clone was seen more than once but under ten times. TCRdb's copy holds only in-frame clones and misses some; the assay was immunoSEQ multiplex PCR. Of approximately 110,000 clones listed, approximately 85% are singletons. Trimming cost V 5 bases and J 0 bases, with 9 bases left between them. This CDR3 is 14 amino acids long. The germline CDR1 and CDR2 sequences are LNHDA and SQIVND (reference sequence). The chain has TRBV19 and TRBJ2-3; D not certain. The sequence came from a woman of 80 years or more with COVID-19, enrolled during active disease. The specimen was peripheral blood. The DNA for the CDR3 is TGTGCCAGTAGTTTCAGTTCTAGCACAGATACGCAGTATTTT. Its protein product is CASSFSSSTDTQYF.